The clone carrying this T cell receptor (beta chain) has a count of ten or more. V was trimmed by 1 base and J by 1 base, leaving 7 bases between them. CDR1 SGHRS and CDR2 YFSETQ come from the germline V gene. The CDR3 consists of 14 residues. This entry is derived from a study of blood T cells in healthy people across ages. The second PCR ran about 6 to 11 cycles with a sample-barcoded 5' primer and J-beta primers. Via MiXCR, TCRdb re-called the 5' RACE reads, giving one row per CDR3 protein. This table has about 700,000 distinct CDR3 sequences, about 30% appearing once. This chain links TRBV5-1 with TRBJ2-3, with D uncertain. This sequence originates from an elderly woman in good health. The specimen was blood. The CDR3 loop reads CASSLIPGTDTQYF. CDR3 DNA: TGCGCCAGCAGCTTGATTCCGGGCACAGATACGCAGTATTTT.